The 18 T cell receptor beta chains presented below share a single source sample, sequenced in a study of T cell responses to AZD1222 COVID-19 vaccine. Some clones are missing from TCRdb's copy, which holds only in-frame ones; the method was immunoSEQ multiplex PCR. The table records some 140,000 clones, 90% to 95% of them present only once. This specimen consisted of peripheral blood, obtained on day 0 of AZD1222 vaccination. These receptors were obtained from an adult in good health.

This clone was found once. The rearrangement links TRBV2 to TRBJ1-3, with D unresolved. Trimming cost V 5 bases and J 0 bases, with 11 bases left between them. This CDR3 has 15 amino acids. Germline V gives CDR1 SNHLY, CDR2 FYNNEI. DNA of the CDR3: TGTGCCAGCAGTAGGGAAAGAAGCTCTGGAAACACCATATATTTT. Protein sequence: CASSRERSSGNTIYF.

CDR3 bases: TGTGCCAGCAGTTACTCTCGCGGGGGGGGCTACGAGCAGTACTTC. Translation: CASSYSRGGGYEQYF. This chain links TRBV6-5 with TRBJ2-7; 9 nucleotides line up with TRBD2. J was trimmed by 3 bases and V by 0 bases; bases with no gene match: 3. CDR1 and CDR2 (germline): MNHEY, SVGAGI. The CDR3 length is 15 residues.

The CDR3 sequence: CASSLLAPGIYNSPLHF. The CDR3 DNA is TGTGCCAGCAGCTTACTCGCCCCGGGGATCTATAATTCACCCCTCCACTTT. This chain uses TRBV7-6 with TRBJ1-6; no firm D call. With 2 bases removed from V and 3 bases from J, the gap between germline ends came to 14 bases. From germline, CDR1 is SGHVS and CDR2 FNYEAQ. The length of the CDR3 is 17 residues.

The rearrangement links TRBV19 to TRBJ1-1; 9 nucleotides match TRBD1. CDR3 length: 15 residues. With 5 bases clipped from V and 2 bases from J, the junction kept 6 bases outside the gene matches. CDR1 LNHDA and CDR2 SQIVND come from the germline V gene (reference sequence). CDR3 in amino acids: CASSARDRANTEAFF. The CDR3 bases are TGTGCCAGTAGTGCCAGGGACAGGGCAAACACTGAAGCTTTCTTT.

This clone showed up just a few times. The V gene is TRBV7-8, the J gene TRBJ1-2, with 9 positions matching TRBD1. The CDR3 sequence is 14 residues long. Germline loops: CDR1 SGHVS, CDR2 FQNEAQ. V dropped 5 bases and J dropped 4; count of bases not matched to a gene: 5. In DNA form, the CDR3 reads TGTGCCAGCAGCCCCCGGACAGGGGTCTATGGCTACACCTTC. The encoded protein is CASSPRTGVYGYTF.

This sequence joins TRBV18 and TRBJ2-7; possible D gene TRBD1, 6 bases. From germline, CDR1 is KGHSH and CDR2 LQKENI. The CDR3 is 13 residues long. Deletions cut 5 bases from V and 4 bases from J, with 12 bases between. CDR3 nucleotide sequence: TGTGCCAGCTCAGTGGACAGACAGTACGAGCAGTACTTC. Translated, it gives CASSVDRQYEQYF.

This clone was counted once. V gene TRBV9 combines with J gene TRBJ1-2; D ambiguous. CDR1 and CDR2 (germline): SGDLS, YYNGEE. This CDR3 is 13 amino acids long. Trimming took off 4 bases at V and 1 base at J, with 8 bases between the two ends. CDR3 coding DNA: TGTGCCAGCAGCCCCGGAGATAACTATGGCTACACCTTC. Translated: CASSPGDNYGYTF.

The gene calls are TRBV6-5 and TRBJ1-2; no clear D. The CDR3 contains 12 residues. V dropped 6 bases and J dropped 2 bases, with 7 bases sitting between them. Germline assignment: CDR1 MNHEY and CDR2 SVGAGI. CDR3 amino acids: CASSKQNYGYTF. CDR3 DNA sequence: TGTGCCAGCAGCAAACAGAACTATGGCTACACCTTC.

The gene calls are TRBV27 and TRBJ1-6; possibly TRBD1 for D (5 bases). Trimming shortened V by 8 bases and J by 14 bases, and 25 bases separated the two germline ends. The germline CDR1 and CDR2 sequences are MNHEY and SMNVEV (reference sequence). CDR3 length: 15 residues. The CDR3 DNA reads TGTGCCAGCCTCTTCCGCCCGGGGGAATTCGGCACCCTCCACTTT. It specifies CASLFRPGEFGTLHF.

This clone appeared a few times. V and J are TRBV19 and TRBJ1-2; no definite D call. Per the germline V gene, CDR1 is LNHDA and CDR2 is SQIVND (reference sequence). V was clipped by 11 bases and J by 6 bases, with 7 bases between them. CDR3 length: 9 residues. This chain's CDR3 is CAVTDGYTF. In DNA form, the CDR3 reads TGTGCCGTGACGGATGGCTACACCTTC. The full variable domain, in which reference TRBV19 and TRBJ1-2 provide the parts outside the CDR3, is DGGITQSPKYLFRKEGQNVTLSCEQNLNHDAMYWYRQDPGQGLRLIYYSQIVNDFQKGDIAEGYSVSREKKESFPLTVTSAQKNPTAFYLCAVTDGYTFGSGTRLTVV.

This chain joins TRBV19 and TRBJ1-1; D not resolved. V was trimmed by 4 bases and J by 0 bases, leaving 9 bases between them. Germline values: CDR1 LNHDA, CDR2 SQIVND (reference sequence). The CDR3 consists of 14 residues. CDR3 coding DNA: TGTGCCAGTAGTAATACGGGCATGAACACTGAAGCTTTCTTT. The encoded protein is CASSNTGMNTEAFF.

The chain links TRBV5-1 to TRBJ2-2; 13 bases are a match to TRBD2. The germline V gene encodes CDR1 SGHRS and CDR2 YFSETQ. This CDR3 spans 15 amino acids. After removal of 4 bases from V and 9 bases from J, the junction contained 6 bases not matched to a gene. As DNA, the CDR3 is TGCGCCAGCAGCGCCTGGACTAGCGGGGGTCGGGAGCTGTTTTTT. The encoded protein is CASSAWTSGGRELFF.

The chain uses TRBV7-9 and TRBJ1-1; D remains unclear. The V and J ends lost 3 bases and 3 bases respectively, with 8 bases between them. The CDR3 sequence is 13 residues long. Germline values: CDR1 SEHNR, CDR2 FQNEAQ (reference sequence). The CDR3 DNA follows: TGTGCCAGCAGCTTGGGAATAGACACTGAAGCTTTCTTT. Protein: CASSLGIDTEAFF.

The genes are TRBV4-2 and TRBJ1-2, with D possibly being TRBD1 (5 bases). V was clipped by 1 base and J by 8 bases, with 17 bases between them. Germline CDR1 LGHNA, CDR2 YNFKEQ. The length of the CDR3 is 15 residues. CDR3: CASSQGSGTQSGYTF. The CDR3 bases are TGTGCCAGCAGCCAAGGGTCCGGGACCCAAAGCGGCTACACCTTC.

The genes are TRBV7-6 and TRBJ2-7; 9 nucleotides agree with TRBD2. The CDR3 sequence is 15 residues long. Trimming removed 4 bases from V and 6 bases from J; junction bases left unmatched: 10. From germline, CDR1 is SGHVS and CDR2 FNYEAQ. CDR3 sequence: CASSSPGLALGEQYF. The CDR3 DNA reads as TGTGCCAGCAGCTCCCCGGGACTAGCCTTAGGCGAGCAGTACTTC.

CDR3 bases: TGTGCCAGCAGCCAAGGGACTCAAACCCCGGGGGAGACCCAGTACTTC. Amino acids: CASSQGTQTPGETQYF. The rearrangement uses TRBV3-1 (or the pseudogene TRBV3-2) and TRBJ2-5, with a weak D call TRBD2 (5 bases). This CDR3 is 16 amino acids long. The germline V gene encodes CDR1 LGHDT and CDR2 YNNKEL (reference sequence). The ends were cut back, 1 base at V and 5 bases at J, with 17 bases in the middle.

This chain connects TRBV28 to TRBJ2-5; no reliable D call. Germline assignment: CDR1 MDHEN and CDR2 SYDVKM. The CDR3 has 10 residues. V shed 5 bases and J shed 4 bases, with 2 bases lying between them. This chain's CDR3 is CASSGETQYF. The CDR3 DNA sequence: TGTGCCAGCAGTGGAGAGACCCAGTACTTC.

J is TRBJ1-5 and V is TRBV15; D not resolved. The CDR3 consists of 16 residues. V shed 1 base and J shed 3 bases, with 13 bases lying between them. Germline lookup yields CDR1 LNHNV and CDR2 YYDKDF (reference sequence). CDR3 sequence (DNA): TGTGCCACCAGCAGAGCCATCGCGGAAGTCAATCAGCCCCAGCATTTT. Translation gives CATSRAIAEVNQPQHF. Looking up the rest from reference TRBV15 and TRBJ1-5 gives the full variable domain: DAMVIQNPRYQVTQFGKPVTLSCSQTLNHNVMYWYQQKSSQAPKLLFHYYDKDFNNEADTPDNFQSRRPNTSFCFLDIRSPGLGDTAMYLCATSRAIAEVNQPQHFGDGTRLSIL.